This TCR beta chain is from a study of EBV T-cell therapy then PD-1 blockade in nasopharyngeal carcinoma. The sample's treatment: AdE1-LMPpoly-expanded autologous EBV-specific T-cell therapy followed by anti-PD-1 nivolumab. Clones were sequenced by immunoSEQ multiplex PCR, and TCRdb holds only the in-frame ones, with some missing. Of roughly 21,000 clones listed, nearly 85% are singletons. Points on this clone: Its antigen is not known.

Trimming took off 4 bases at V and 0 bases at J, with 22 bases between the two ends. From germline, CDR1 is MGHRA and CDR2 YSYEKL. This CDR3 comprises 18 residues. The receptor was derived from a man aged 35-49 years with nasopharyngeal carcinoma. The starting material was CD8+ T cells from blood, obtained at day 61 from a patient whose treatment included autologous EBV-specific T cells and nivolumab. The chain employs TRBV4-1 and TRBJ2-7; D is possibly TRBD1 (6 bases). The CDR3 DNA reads TGCGCCAGCAGCCCCCGAGCCACAGGGCTTGGTGGCTCCTACGAGCAGTACTTC. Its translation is CASSPRATGLGGSYEQYF.